The 14 T cell receptor beta chains given below trace back to one sample, sequenced in a study of shared clonotypes between healthy human individuals (dated by TCRdb to about 2020). Libraries were prepared through the immunoSEQ multiplex PCR assay. The clones in this table, taken by TCRdb from immuneACCESS, are in-frame only. Not every clone is retained; where verified, under half of the shortfall comes from an unresolved V gene, and the cause of the rest is unknown. Within this sample are 2 million or so clones, with 95% of them counted one time only. The ten largest clones add up to around 0.13% of the sample. The sequencing sample was made of naive CD4+ T cells sorted from blood. The cell subset or site tag for this specimen amounts to: CD45RA+ positively selected. These TCRs come from a young man in good health.

The CDR3, as DNA: TGCAGTGTCAGGGGGGACACTGAAGCTTTCTTT. Its translation: CSVRGDTEAFF. V usage is TRBV20-1 and J usage is TRBJ1-1; 7 nucleotides line up with TRBD1. The germline CDR1 and CDR2 sequences are DFQATT and SNEGSKA (reference sequence). The CDR3 covers 11 residues. With V trimmed by 7 bases and J by 3 bases, 2 bases remained unmatched.

With respect to this clone: Additional DNA sequences in this sample encode the identical CDR3. This chain links TRBV7-8 with TRBJ2-7; no clear D gene. The CDR3 is 11 amino acids. Germline V gene data show CDR1 as SGHVS and CDR2 as FQNEAQ. Trimming removed 3 bases from V and 4 bases from J, with 4 bases in between. CDR3 region: CASSFQYEQYF. For the CDR3, the DNA is TGTGCCAGCAGCTTTCAATACGAGCAGTACTTC.

This clone was detected once. The gene calls are TRBV29-1 and TRBJ2-2; D is perhaps TRBD1 (6 bases). CDR3 length equals 14 residues. The V end was cut by 5 bases, the J end by 0 bases, with 10 bases between. CDR1 and CDR2 from the germline V gene are SQVTM and ANQGSEA. The chain's CDR3 is CSVRTESNTGELFF. The CDR3 region has the DNA TGCAGCGTTAGGACAGAATCGAACACCGGGGAGCTGTTTTTT.

This chain links TRBV28 with TRBJ1-3; D may be TRBD1 (5 bases). The V end lost 8 bases, the J end lost 1 base, and 15 bases lay between the germline ends. Germline lookup yields CDR1 MDHEN and CDR2 SYDVKM. CDR3 length: 15 amino acids. Here the CDR3 reads CASGGTSGSGNTIYF. Written as DNA, the CDR3 is TGTGCCAGCGGCGGGACTTCTGGGTCTGGAAACACCATATATTTT.

The chain has TRBV2 and TRBJ1-6; D is ambiguous. The V and J ends lost 10 bases and 6 bases respectively, with 16 bases between them. CDR1 is SNHLY, CDR2 FYNNEI, per germline. There are 14 residues in the CDR3. The CDR3 DNA is TGTGCCACCCATTTAGGACCGCTTAATTCACCCCTCCACTTT. Its protein is CATHLGPLNSPLHF.

The chain combines TRBV10-2 with TRBJ1-2, with a tentative D call TRBD1 (5 bases). CDR3 length equals 12 residues. V lost 1 base and J 7 bases, leaving 7 bases between the germline ends. Germline loops: CDR1 WSHSY, CDR2 SAAADI. CDR3 amino acids: CASSEFGGGYTF. The CDR3 nucleotides are TGCGCCAGCAGTGAGTTTGGGGGTGGCTACACCTTC.

V and J are TRBV4-3 and TRBJ2-5; tentatively, D is TRBD1 or TRBD2 (6 bases each). Germline CDR1 LGHNA, CDR2 YSLEER. Trimming stripped 4 bases from V and 5 bases from J, with 20 bases between. The CDR3 totals 16 residues. In DNA form, the CDR3 reads TGCGCCAGCAGCCGCGGGGTGGGGACAAGTAGGGAGACCCAGTACTTC. As protein: CASSRGVGTSRETQYF.

The chain is built from TRBV7-2 and TRBJ2-3, with 8 nucleotides matching TRBD1. V shed 3 bases, J shed 0 bases, and the junction held 5 bases outside the gene matches. The CDR3 length is 16 residues. Germline CDR1 is SGHTA and CDR2 is FQGNSA. CDR3 nucleotides: TGTGCCAGCAGCTTCCGGACAGGGACGAGCACAGATACGCAGTATTTT. It codes for CASSFRTGTSTDTQYF.

This chain links TRBV11-2 with TRBJ1-5; D ambiguous. Germline assignment: CDR1 SGHAT and CDR2 FQNNGV. The CDR3 runs 14 residues. Trimming shortened V by 1 base and J by 2 bases, and 6 bases separated the two germline ends. The chain's CDR3 is CASSLGGGNQPQHF. DNA of the CDR3: TGTGCCAGCAGCTTAGGAGGAGGCAATCAGCCCCAGCATTTT.

This rearrangement joins TRBV7-2 to TRBJ2-5; D not resolved. Germline V gene lookup returns CDR1 SGHTA and CDR2 FQGNSA. The CDR3 length is 11 residues. The germline V and J ends were trimmed by 5 bases and 13 bases, with 14 bases remaining between them. This CDR3 reads CASSPTAAVYF. Here the CDR3 DNA reads TGTGCCAGCAGCCCAACTGCGGCGGTGTACTTC.

The gene calls are TRBV19 and TRBJ1-6, with D unclear. Germline CDR1 is LNHDA and CDR2 is SQIVND (reference sequence). V lost 1 base and J 10 bases, leaving 14 bases between the germline ends. The CDR3 runs 15 residues. The CDR3 reads CASSIGPSGGSPLHF. As DNA, the CDR3 is TGTGCCAGTAGTATAGGTCCTTCAGGAGGATCACCCCTCCACTTT.

The chain is built from TRBV9 and TRBJ2-2; TRBD2 aligns across 8 bases. Trimming at V came to 3 bases and at J to 4 bases, leaving 11 bases not matched to a gene. Germline V gene data show CDR1 as SGDLS and CDR2 as YYNGEE. The CDR3 consists of 17 residues. CDR3 residues: CASSASRSGVSTGELFF. DNA of the CDR3: TGTGCCAGCAGCGCCTCCCGTAGCGGGGTATCCACCGGGGAGCTGTTTTTT.

V and J are TRBV30 and TRBJ1-1; D is ambiguous. Germline-derived CDR1 and CDR2 are GTSNPN and SVGIG (reference sequence). Trimming shortened V by 7 bases and J by 2 bases, and 11 bases separated the two germline ends. The CDR3 sequence is 12 residues long. The CDR3 nucleotides are TGTGCCTACGAAAGGCGAAACACTGAAGCTTTCTTT. The encoded protein is CAYERRNTEAFF.

The chain has TRBV19 and TRBJ2-7; D possibly corresponds to TRBD2 (6 bases). This CDR3 region has 14 residues. Germline CDR1 LNHDA, CDR2 SQIVND (reference sequence). V lost 3 bases to trimming and J lost 9 bases, with 18 bases between them. This CDR3 is CASSIGSVDYGQYF. The DNA of the CDR3 is TGTGCCAGTAGTATCGGGAGTGTGGATTATGGGCAGTACTTC.